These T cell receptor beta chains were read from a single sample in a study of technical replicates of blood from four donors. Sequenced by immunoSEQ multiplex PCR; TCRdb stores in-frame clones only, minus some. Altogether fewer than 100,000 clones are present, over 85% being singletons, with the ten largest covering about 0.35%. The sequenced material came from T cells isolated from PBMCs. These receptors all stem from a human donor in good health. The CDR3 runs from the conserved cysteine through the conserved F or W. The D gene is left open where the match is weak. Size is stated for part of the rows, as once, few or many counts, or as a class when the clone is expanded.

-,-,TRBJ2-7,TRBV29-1,TGCAGCGTGCCGGGGAGTTCCTACGAGCAGTACTTC,CSVPGSSYEQYF
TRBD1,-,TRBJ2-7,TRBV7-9,TGTGCCAGCAGCACTGCCCCCTCCGGGACAGGGGCCTTC,CASSTAPSGTGAF
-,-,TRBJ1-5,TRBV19,TGTGCCAGTAGTATTCGACAGCACAATCAGCCCCAGCATTTT,CASSIRQHNQPQHF
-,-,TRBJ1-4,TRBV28,TGTGCCAGCAGTTTAGCTCACATGGACACTCCAGGAGAAAAACTGTTTTTT,CASSLAHMDTPGEKLFF
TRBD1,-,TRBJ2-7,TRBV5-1,TGCGCCAGCAGTGTGACAGGGCACGAGCAGTACTTC,CASSVTGHEQYF
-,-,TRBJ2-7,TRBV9,TGTGCCAGCAGCGCCACAGGCTTTTCCTACGAGCAGTACTTC,CASSATGFSYEQYF
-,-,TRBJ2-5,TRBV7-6,TGTGCCAGCAGCTCCGCGGGAGAGACCCAGTACTTC,CASSSAGETQYF
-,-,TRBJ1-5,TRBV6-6,TGTGCCAGCAGTTATAACCCGGACACTAATCAGCCCCAGCATTTT,CASSYNPDTNQPQHF
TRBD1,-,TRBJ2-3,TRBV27,TGTGCCAGCAGTCCATCCCAGGGGGAAGAGACAGATACGCAGTATTTT,CASSPSQGEETDTQYF
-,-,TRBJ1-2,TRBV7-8,TGTGCCAGCAGCTCGCTTAGTGGCCGAGGTAGCTATGGCTACACCTTC,CASSSLSGRGSYGYTF
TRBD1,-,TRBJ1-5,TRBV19,TGTGCCAGTAGTCTTTCCAGGGGGCTAGATCAGCCCCAGCATTTT,CASSLSRGLDQPQHF
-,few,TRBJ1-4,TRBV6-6,TGTGCCAGCAGTTACGGTGGCAATGAAAAACTGTTTTTT,CASSYGGNEKLFF
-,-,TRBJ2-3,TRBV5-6,TGTGCCAGCAGCTTGGGGATGACTACAACAGATACGCAGTATTTT,CASSLGMTTTDTQYF
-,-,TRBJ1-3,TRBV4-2,TGTGCCAGCAGCCCTACGTATTTAGGGGGCTCTGGAAACACCATATATTTT,CASSPTYLGGSGNTIYF
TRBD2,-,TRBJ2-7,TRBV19,TGTGCCAGTAGTAAAACCGGGACTAGCGGGAGTGGCGAGCAGTACTTC,CASSKTGTSGSGEQYF
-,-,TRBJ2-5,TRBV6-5,TGTGCCAGCAGCCAAGGGGGGGAAGAGACCCAGTACTTC,CASSQGGEETQYF
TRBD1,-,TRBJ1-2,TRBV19,TGTGCCAGTAGTAATGGCCACCTAGAAGAGGGGGCTCGTTGGGGCTACACCTTC,CASSNGHLEEGARWGYTF
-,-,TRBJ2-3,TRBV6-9,TGTGCCAGCAGTTTGGGGCTAGCGATAAGCACAGATACGCAGTATTTT,CASSLGLAISTDTQYF
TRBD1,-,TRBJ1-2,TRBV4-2,TGTGCCAGCAGCCAAACAGGGGAGGATGGCTACACCTTC,CASSQTGEDGYTF
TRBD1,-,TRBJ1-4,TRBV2,TGTGCCAGCAGCGTCGGGACAGCCTATAATGAAAAACTGTTTTTT,CASSVGTAYNEKLFF
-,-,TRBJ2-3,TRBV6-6,TGTGCCAGCAGTTATAGCGGATCTAGCACAGATACGCAGTATTTT,CASSYSGSSTDTQYF
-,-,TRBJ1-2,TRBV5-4,TGTGCCAGCAGCTTGGCCCTTTACAACGGCTACACCTTC,CASSLALYNGYTF
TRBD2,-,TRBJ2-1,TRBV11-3,TGTGCCAGCAGCGCTCTAGCGGGAATCAATGAGCAGTTCTTC,CASSALAGINEQFF
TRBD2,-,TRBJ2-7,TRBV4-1,TGCGCCAGCAGCCAAGCCGGACTAGCCATCTACGAGCAGTACTTC,CASSQAGLAIYEQYF
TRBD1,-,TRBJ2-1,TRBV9,TGTGCCAGCAGCTCACAGAGGGACAGGCAGTACAATGAGCAGTTCTTC,CASSSQRDRQYNEQFF
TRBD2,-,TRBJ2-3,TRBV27,TGTGCCAGCAGTTTTCTTCTAGCGGGGGGCACAGATACGCAGTATTTT,CASSFLLAGGTDTQYF
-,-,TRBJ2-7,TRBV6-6,TGTGCCAGCACCAACTTATACTACGAGCAGTACTTC,CASTNLYYEQYF
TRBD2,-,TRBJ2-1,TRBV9,TGTGCCAGCAGCGTAGCAGGTAGCGGGAATAATGAGCAGTTCTTC,CASSVAGSGNNEQFF